This section outlines one T cell receptor (beta chain) sequence together with its context. Its target is not known. Primers included in the PCR were 60 Vbeta and 13 Jbeta primers. Assay used: immunoSEQ multiplex PCR; TCRdb lists only in-frame clones, some missing. Of about 160,000 clones listed, approximately 81% are singletons. The entry originates in a study of cytomegalovirus exposure and HLA in healthy donors. Study-wide results and limits: Later analysis showed most CMV-associated TCR beta chains appearing HLA-restricted.

V lost 0 bases to trimming and J lost 4 bases; unmatched junction nucleotides: 5. The length of the CDR3 is 15 residues. Per germline, CDR1 SGHNT and CDR2 YYREEE (reference sequence). This TCR was recovered from a man in his late teens or twenties in good health and CMV-seronegative. Sequenced: PBMCs. The chain joins TRBV5-4 to TRBJ1-2, with 8 nucleotides matching TRBD1. The CDR3 protein is CASSLAGDRIYGYTF. The CDR3 DNA is TGTGCCAGCAGCTTGGCCGGGGACAGGATCTATGGCTACACCTTC.